This T cell receptor (beta chain) was documented in a study of sequential checkpoint blockade in melanoma. About the research overall: TCRbeta immunosequencing was performed on DNA from roughly 90 pretreatment melanoma tumor samples. Matched biopsies came pretreatment and at week 13 for approximately 20 patients.

With 3 bases removed from V and 1 base from J, the gap between germline ends came to 14 bases. The length of the CDR3 is 16 residues. The germline CDR1 and CDR2 sequences are SGHNT and YENEEA. Treatment of the sample: randomized to nivolumab then ipilimumab (arm A) or the reverse (arm B). This clone is classed as medium-sized. Clones were sequenced by immunoSEQ multiplex PCR, and TCRdb holds only the in-frame ones, with some missing. This sample has some 3,000 clones, with approximately 21% found just once. This sequence was found in a human patient with melanoma. Some clones in this sample may be carry-over from other donors' samples. The chain joins TRBV11-3 to TRBJ2-3, with D tentatively TRBD1 (5 bases). This specimen was tumor tissue (inferred from file names), taken from a patient given nivolumab and ipilimumab in sequence. The CDR3 DNA sequence: TGTGCCAGCAGCTTGGCCCAGGGTGCGGGCACAGATACGCAGTATTTT. Translating it yields CASSLAQGAGTDTQYF.